This T cell receptor (beta chain) was obtained from a study of response to subunit inactivated influenza vaccine. Details on this clonotype: Its target is unknown.

Study outcomes and limitations: Each seasonal influenza vaccination recruits few new T cells, the authors suggested.

The CDR3 has 16 amino acids. J was trimmed by 5 bases and V by 1 base; bases with no gene match: 8. Germline CDR1 and CDR2: SGHRS and YFSETQ. TCRdb itself ran the RT-PCR reads through MiXCR, one entry per CDR3 protein. The sample includes fewer than 600,000 distinct CDR3 sequences, more than 7% of them seen just once. The receptor's source is a man aged 50-75 years who received an inactivated influenza vaccine. V gene TRBV5-1 combines with J gene TRBJ2-5; 10 bases map to TRBD2. Material: PBMCs from blood, obtained roughly 24 months after vaccination. The CDR3 here is CASSLRASGSGETQYF. Here the CDR3 DNA reads TGCGCCAGCAGCTTGCGCGCTAGCGGGAGTGGGGAGACCCAGTACTTC.